Below, one TCR beta chain is given with its context. This sample is part of a study of blood T cell repertoires in COVID-19. Whole-study context: Acute-phase and convalescent COVID-19 samples originated in the United States, Italy and Spain. PBMCs, B-cell-depleted T cells, or T cells were the source of the cDNA or gDNA that made up the material.

With V trimmed by 5 bases and J by 4 bases, 5 bases remained unmatched. CDR1 and CDR2 (germline): SGHNT, YENEEA. This CDR3 contains 15 residues. Authors' methods: Cell counts per sample came from amplifying reference gene primers. TCRdb keeps only in-frame clones here, not all; method: immunoSEQ multiplex PCR. V and J calls and clone size come straight from that table; D and trimming were deduced from the DNA. Of 150,000 to 200,000 clones listed, over 80% are singletons. The chain combines TRBV11-3 with TRBJ2-1; TRBD1 matches 10 bases. The sequencing sample was made of peripheral blood. The TCR sequence derives from a woman aged 70-85 years with COVID-19, enrolled during active disease. The DNA for the CDR3 is TGTGCCAGCAGCCCCGGGACAGGGGCATACAATGAGCAGTTCTTC. It encodes CASSPGTGAYNEQFF. Full variable domain (missing parts from reference TRBV11-3 and TRBJ2-1): EAGVVQSPRYKIIEKKQPVAFWCNPISGHNTLYWYLQNLGQGPELLIRYENEEAVDDSQLPKDRFSAERLKGVDSTLKIQPAELGDSAVYLCASSPGTGAYNEQFFGPGTRLTVL.